This T cell receptor beta chain was observed in a study of response to subunit inactivated influenza vaccine. TCRdb called the RT-PCR reads again in MiXCR, with one record for every CDR3 protein. The repertoire holds about 520,000 distinct CDR3 sequences, with around 25% as singletons. Trimming removed 1 base at V and 3 bases at J, with 9 bases between. The CDR3 is 14 amino acids. Germline V CDR1 and CDR2: LGHNA, YSLEER. In regard to this clonotype: Its target is not known.

Study outcomes and limitations: Authors suggested each seasonal flu vaccination may recruit only limited numbers of new T cells.

The chain carries TRBV4-3 and TRBJ2-5, with D maybe TRBD2 (6 bases). This sample comprised CD4+ T cells sorted from PBMCs, obtained 4 to 6 days after vaccination. This receptor was obtained from a man aged 45-60 years who received an inactivated influenza vaccine. The CDR3 bases are TGCGCCAGCAGCCAAGGTATAGCGGAAGAGACCCAGTACTTC. This sequence encodes CASSQGIAEETQYF.